This T cell receptor (beta chain) was identified during a study of cytomegalovirus exposure and HLA in healthy donors. Study results and caveats: In a later analysis, at a false discovery rate of 0.05, 15,000 to 20,000 TCR beta sequences were associated with HLA alleles. Relative to the approximately 680-donor mean, N-insertions were reportedly fewer in an Asian-associated ancestry cluster in a later analysis.

Primers included in the PCR were 60 Vbeta and 13 Jbeta primers. The method was immunoSEQ multiplex PCR; TCRdb's version includes in-frame clones alone and lacks a portion of them. The repertoire holds approximately 200,000 clones, with 70% to 80% as singletons. Germline lookup yields CDR1 WSHSY and CDR2 SAAADI. J was trimmed by 4 bases and V by 2 bases; bases with no gene match: 5. The CDR3 is 15 residues long. For this clone: Its antigen is unidentified.

The sequenced material came from PBMCs. This TCR came from a man aged 30-40 years in good health and CMV-seronegative. The chain is built from TRBV10-2 and TRBJ1-2, with 9 nucleotides matching TRBD1. The CDR3 is CASSENDRGIYGYTF. In nucleotides, the CDR3 is TGCGCCAGCAGTGAGAACGACAGGGGGATCTATGGCTACACCTTC.